The sequence of this T cell receptor beta chain was determined in a study of cytomegalovirus exposure and HLA in healthy donors. Study findings and constraints: HLA allele associations emerged for roughly 17,000 TCR beta sequences in a later analysis, at 0.05 false discovery rate. Of the V segments, some could not be distinguished, including TRBV6-2 and TRBV6-3, and were excluded.

Comments on this clone: Its target is not known.

This CDR3 has 13 residues. CDR1 and CDR2 from the germline V gene are GTSNPN and SVGIG (reference sequence). V dropped 1 base and J dropped 7; count of bases not matched to a gene: 6. The PCR used 60 Vbeta and 13 Jbeta primers. Produced via immunoSEQ multiplex PCR; TCRdb's table is partial and in-frame only. The data show 180,000 or so clones, around 80% seen once. Sample: PBMCs. The TCR sequence derives from a girl aged 10 to 17 in good health and CMV-seropositive. The chain has TRBV30 and TRBJ1-2; 7 nucleotides align to TRBD1. Written as DNA, the CDR3 is TGTGCCTGGAGTGAGACAGGGTCCACTGGCTACACCTTC. Translated: CAWSETGSTGYTF. Together with reference TRBV30 and TRBJ1-2, the CDR3 gives the full variable domain: SQTIHQWPATLVQPVGSPLSLECTVEGTSNPNLYWYRQAAGRGLQLLFYSVGIGQISSEVPQNLSASRPQDRQFILSSKKLLLSDSGFYLCAWSETGSTGYTFGSGTRLTVV.